This T cell receptor (beta chain) is from a study of T cell responses to AZD1222 COVID-19 vaccine. Study findings and constraints: Vaccination with two AZD1222 doses was followed by a rise in Spike-specific TCR breadth and depth.

Comments on this clone: The antigen is unknown.

TCRdb's copy holds only in-frame clones and misses some; the assay was immunoSEQ multiplex PCR. The sample comprises some 80,000 clones, around nine tenths of which are singletons, and 5.2% rests with the top ten. The CDR3 is 17 amino acids. V is TRBV21-1 and J is TRBJ2-4; the DNA was not compared with TRBD1, the D call given in the table. TRBV21-1 counts as a pseudogene. Sample: peripheral blood, taken on day 0 of AZD1222 vaccination. This receptor was taken from an adult in good health. CDR3 residues: CASSSNQGQGRKNIQYF. CDR3 sequence (DNA): TGTGCCAGCAGCTCAAACCAAGGACAGGGAAGAAAAAACATTCAGTACTTC.